These 21 T cell receptor beta chains came from one sample sequenced in a study of T cells after yellow fever vaccination. TCRdb re-called the 5' RACE reads through MiXCR, storing one row per CDR3 protein. This table holds roughly 180,000 distinct CDR3 sequences, roughly 6.4% found once. The source was CD4+ T cells sorted from PBMCs, collected on the day of the first yellow fever vaccination. These receptors originate from a man aged 18 to 29 who received the YFV17D yellow fever vaccine.

This clonotype was counted between two and nine times. A read error likely explains this, since a far larger clone differs by one base. The V and J genes are TRBV5-1 and TRBJ2-5; no firm D call. CDR3 size: 11 residues. V lost 2 bases to trimming and J lost 5 bases, with 4 bases between them. Germline CDR1 and CDR2: SGHRS and YFSETQ. The CDR3 nucleotides are TGCGCCAGCAGCTTCCATGAGACCCAGTACTTC. Protein sequence: CASSFHETQYF. The whole variable domain, filled in from reference TRBV5-1 and TRBJ2-5, reads KAGVTQTPRYLIKTRGQQVTLSCSPISGHRSVSWYQQTPGQGLQFLFEYFSETQRNKGNFPGRFSGRQFSNSRSEMNVSTLELGDSALYLCASSFHETQYFGPGTRLLVL.

This clonotype has only a few counts. The DNA for the CDR3 is TGTGCCAGCAGGAGGGGTTCTGGGGCCAACGTCCTGACTTTC. Its translation: CASRRGSGANVLTF. The chain recombines TRBV6-2 or TRBV6-3 with TRBJ2-6; D possibly matches TRBD1 or TRBD2 (5 bases each). The CDR3 length is 14 residues. Germline CDR1 is MNHEY and CDR2 is SVGEGT. V was cut by 6 bases and J by 1 base, with 7 bases left in between.

At least ten counts were recorded for this clonotype. The V and J genes are TRBV23-1 and TRBJ2-7, with D unclear. TRBV23-1 has ORF status, its function being uncertain. CDR3 size: 13 residues. Trimming removed 7 bases from V and 5 bases from J, with 15 bases in between. The CDR3 here is CASIRRPAHEQYV. In DNA, the CDR3 is TGCGCCAGCATTCGCCGCCCGGCCCACGAGCAGTACGTC.

This clonotype was picked up many times. The V call is TRBV4-3, the J call TRBJ1-6; 8 positions agree with TRBD1. This CDR3 has 16 amino acids. Germline-derived CDR1 and CDR2 are LGHNA and YSLEER. V was clipped by 0 bases and J by 7 bases; unmatched bases: 5. CDR3 in amino acids: CASSQDHQGANSPLHF. CDR3 in DNA: TGCGCCAGCAGCCAAGATCACCAGGGGGCCAATTCACCCCTCCACTTT.

J is TRBJ1-2 and V is TRBV6-1; 7 bases align to TRBD1. The CDR3 totals 14 residues. The V gene's germline CDR1 is MNHNS and CDR2 SASEGT. J lost 3 bases, V lost 10 bases, and 11 bases had no gene match. The CDR3 DNA sequence: TGTGCCACCTACCGGGACAGCGGCGACTATGGCTACACCTTC. Translated, it gives CATYRDSGDYGYTF.

This chain joins TRBV20-1 and TRBJ1-1; D call uncertain. Per the germline V gene, CDR1 is DFQATT and CDR2 is SNEGSKA (reference sequence). This CDR3 region has 12 residues. Trimming pared 1 base from V and 1 base from J, leaving 4 bases between. The DNA for the CDR3 is TGCAGTGCTAGAGTGGGGAACACTGAAGCTTTCTTT. As protein: CSARVGNTEAFF.

This clonotype was counted only a few times. This chain uses TRBV15 with TRBJ1-1; a weak D match, TRBD1 (5 bases). The CDR3 totals 15 residues. Trimming pared 8 bases from V and 6 bases from J, leaving 22 bases between. Per the germline V gene, CDR1 is LNHNV and CDR2 is YYDKDF (reference sequence). The CDR3 nucleotides read TGTGCCACCGGAGGGGTTGTCCGTCCCGTTTCTGAAGCTTTCTTT. Protein: CATGGVVRPVSEAFF.

A few counts support this clonotype. The chain combines TRBV5-1 with TRBJ2-7; 11 nucleotides line up with TRBD1. CDR1 SGHRS and CDR2 YFSETQ come from the germline V gene. The V and J ends lost 3 bases and 3 bases, in that order; junction bases with no gene match: 5. The CDR3 runs to 15 residues. CDR3 coding DNA: TGCGCCAGCAGCTCCGGGACAGGGGGAATCTACGAGCAGTACTTC. This encodes CASSSGTGGIYEQYF. The full variable domain, with the rest looked up from reference TRBV5-1 and TRBJ2-7, is KAGVTQTPRYLIKTRGQQVTLSCSPISGHRSVSWYQQTPGQGLQFLFEYFSETQRNKGNFPGRFSGRQFSNSRSEMNVSTLELGDSALYLCASSSGTGGIYEQYFGPGTRLTVT.

The genes are TRBV2 and TRBJ1-6; no clear D gene. The CDR3 extends over 15 amino acids. With 6 bases removed from V and 5 bases from J, the gap between germline ends came to 14 bases. Per germline, CDR1 SNHLY and CDR2 FYNNEI. The CDR3 DNA reads TGTGCCAGCAGGGGGAAGCCGAGGGATAATTCACCCCTCCACTTT. It yields the protein CASRGKPRDNSPLHF.

This clonotype was seen a few times. This chain connects TRBV6-5 to TRBJ1-3, with D tentatively TRBD1 (5 bases). V lost 4 bases, J lost 0 bases, and 10 bases lay in between. The CDR3 is made up of 15 amino acids. Germline lookup yields CDR1 MNHEY and CDR2 SVGAGI. CDR3 sequence: CASSLLGPSGNTIYF. CDR3 bases: TGTGCCAGCAGTTTACTGGGACCCTCTGGAAACACCATATATTTT.

In its sample, this clonotype was seen a few times. The chain recombines TRBV5-1 with TRBJ2-7; TRBD1 agrees at 10 bases. The CDR3 length is 14 residues. V gave up 3 bases and J gave up 3 bases; unmatched junction bases: 3. Germline CDR1 and CDR2: SGHRS and YFSETQ. The CDR3 sequence: CASSSGQGIYEQYF. The CDR3 region has the DNA TGCGCCAGCAGCTCGGGACAGGGGATCTACGAGCAGTACTTC.

This clonotype has a handful of counts. The chain employs TRBV12-3 or TRBV12-4 and TRBJ1-6, with 9 bases identical to TRBD1. The length of the CDR3 is 14 residues. The V segment lost 4 bases and the J segment 10 bases; nucleotides outside the gene matches: 5. The DNA of the CDR3 is TGTGCCAGCAGTTCGGGACAGGGTTGGTCACCCCTCCACTTT. This codes for CASSSGQGWSPLHF.

This clonotype has at least ten counts. The chain joins TRBV3-1 to TRBJ2-1, with 10 bases that match TRBD2. The CDR3 is made up of 17 amino acids. Germline V lookup: CDR1 LGHDT, CDR2 YNNKEL (reference sequence). Unmatched junction bases numbered 8, after V lost 1 base and J lost 5 bases. The CDR3: CASSQGTSGGVHNEQFF. In DNA form, the CDR3 reads TGTGCCAGCAGCCAAGGGACTAGCGGTGGCGTTCACAATGAGCAGTTCTTC.

This clonotype was observed at least ten times. The chain employs TRBV5-6 and TRBJ2-7, with unresolved D. The germline V gene encodes CDR1 SGHDT and CDR2 YYEEEE. Trimming shortened V by 1 base and J by 3 bases, and 5 bases separated the two germline ends. This CDR3 contains 12 residues. The CDR3 DNA reads as TGTGCCAGCAGCTTGACGGGCTACGAGCAGTACTTC. Encoded protein: CASSLTGYEQYF.

This clonotype has only a few counts. This chain uses TRBV7-2 with TRBJ2-1; perhaps D is TRBD1 or TRBD2 (6 bases each). Trimming cost V 0 bases and J 3 bases, with 9 bases left between them. Germline V gene lookup returns CDR1 SGHTA and CDR2 FQGNSA. The CDR3 is 15 amino acids. CDR3 loop: CASSLAGGLYNEQFF. CDR3 coding DNA: TGTGCCAGCAGCTTAGCGGGGGGCCTCTACAATGAGCAGTTCTTC.

This clonotype was counted many times. The chain couples TRBV5-5 to TRBJ2-1; no clear D gene. There are 13 residues in the CDR3. The germline CDR1 and CDR2 sequences are SGHKS and YYEKEE (reference sequence). V lost 0 bases to trimming and J lost 5 bases, with 6 bases between them. The CDR3 DNA reads TGTGCCAGCAGCTTGGCTACAAACAATGAGCAGTTCTTC. Protein product: CASSLATNNEQFF.

This clonotype was picked up many times. The chain joins TRBV2 to TRBJ1-6; D gene ambiguous. The CDR3 consists of 12 residues. Looked up from germline, CDR1 is SNHLY and CDR2 is FYNNEI. V gave up 4 bases and J gave up 7 bases, with 5 bases separating them. The CDR3 DNA follows: TGTGCCAGCAGTGTAACGAATTCACCCCTCCACTTT. Its protein is CASSVTNSPLHF.

This clonotype was recorded at least ten times. J is TRBJ2-5 and V is TRBV6-6, with D unclear. Germline CDR1 is MNHNY and CDR2 is SVGAGI (reference sequence). The V end was cut by 4 bases, the J end by 8 bases, with 8 bases between. The CDR3 has 11 amino acids. The CDR3 loop is CASSSVGTQYF. The CDR3 DNA reads as TGTGCCAGCAGTTCGGTCGGCACCCAGTACTTC.

In this sample, this clonotype turned up many times. This sequence joins TRBV20-1 and TRBJ2-7; 9 bases line up with TRBD2. Germline CDR1 and CDR2: DFQATT and SNEGSKA (reference sequence). The CDR3 spans 14 residues. Trimming took 3 bases from V and 0 from J; bases not matched to a gene: 3. CDR3 nucleotide sequence: TGCAGTGCTAGCGCGGGGGGGAACTCCTACGAGCAGTACTTC. Translating it yields CSASAGGNSYEQYF.

This clonotype has a handful of counts. The gene calls are TRBV7-9 and TRBJ1-3; D unclear. This CDR3 region has 15 residues. V was cut by 5 bases and J by 6 bases, with 17 bases left in between. Germline CDR1 and CDR2: SEHNR and FQNEAQ (reference sequence). CDR3 sequence (DNA): TGTGCCAGCAGCCTAGACCAACTCTCGGCAAACACCATATATTTT. This codes for CASSLDQLSANTIYF.

This clonotype was counted at least ten times. The chain combines TRBV20-1 with TRBJ2-1, with 10 nucleotides matching TRBD2. The CDR3 covers 14 residues. Trimming at V came to 5 bases and at J to 7 bases, leaving 8 bases not matched to a gene. Germline V gene data show CDR1 as DFQATT and CDR2 as SNEGSKA (reference sequence). CDR3 amino acids: CSAPETSGSNEQFF. The CDR3 DNA reads as TGCAGTGCTCCTGAGACTAGCGGGTCGAATGAGCAGTTCTTC.